Presented here are 3 T cell receptor beta chains from one specimen sequenced in a study of shared clonotypes between healthy human individuals. The method was immunoSEQ multiplex PCR; TCRdb's version includes in-frame clones alone and lacks a portion of them. The table records over 95,000 clones, about 71% of them present only once. Material: memory CD8+ T cells sorted from blood. Subset in this sample: CD45RO+ cells pooled with CCR7-negative TemRA cells. These receptors all come from a woman aged 25 to 39 in good health.

Remarks on this clone: Other DNA sequences within the sample encode an identical CDR3. V usage is TRBV28 and J usage is TRBJ1-3; 10 nucleotides agree with TRBD1. In germline, CDR1 is MDHEN, CDR2 SYDVKM. The CDR3 is 15 residues long. J gave up 3 bases and V 6 bases, and 5 bases lay outside the gene matches. In DNA, the CDR3 is TGTGCCAGCAGCTCTGGACAGGGGGATGGAAACACCATATATTTT. As protein: CASSSGQGDGNTIYF.

The chain recombines TRBV6-1 with TRBJ2-5; 9 positions match TRBD2. The CDR3 totals 15 residues. Germline CDR1 is MNHNS and CDR2 is SASEGT. J gave up 5 bases and V 7 bases, and 11 bases lay outside the gene matches. The DNA for the CDR3 is TGTGCCAGCACAATTACAGCGGGAGGCCGGGAGACCCAGTACTTC. Translated: CASTITAGGRETQYF.

This clone was counted at least ten times. V gene TRBV2 combines with J gene TRBJ2-7; D is tentatively TRBD1 or TRBD2 (5 bases each). CDR3 length equals 11 residues. V was pared by 7 bases and J by 7 bases, with 11 bases between. CDR1 and CDR2 from the germline V gene are SNHLY and FYNNEI. CDR3 sequence: CASKGAGEQYF. The CDR3 DNA sequence: TGTGCCAGCAAGGGAGCAGGGGAGCAGTACTTC.